This paragraph covers one TCR beta chain sequence. The clone's antigen remains unknown. Base qualities were left out, and no much larger clone turns up one base away. The record originates from a study of blood T cell repertoires in COVID-19 (TCRdb year 2020). Background for the entire study: Samples covering the acute and convalescent phases of COVID-19 were provided by collaborators in the United States, Italy and Spain. The prospective study material was composed of cDNA or gDNA derived from T cells, B-cell-depleted T cells, or PBMCs. The dataset comprised deeply sampled blood TCRbeta repertoires from subjects exposed to, actively infected with, or recovered from COVID-19. A freely available public database, intended as a resource for researchers studying the immune response to SARS-CoV-2, is where the repertoires were released. The samples were drawn from two sources: the first 160 participants of the ongoing ImmuneRACE study, and 1,254 subjects contributed by 6 global collaborators. A de-identified subject ID, COVID-19 status, age in years and sex were almost always included in the sample metadata. Where HLA class I and class II types were available, the types were taken from metadata supplied by the sample provider, not from assay-based typing.

Taken from cysteine to phenylalanine, the CDR3 has 13 residues. Here the CDR3 DNA is all that survives: 39 bases in frame from base 1. The trim is 3 bases for V and 3 bases for J, with a gap of 9 bases between the germline ends. Based on the germline V gene, the CDR1 and CDR2 sequences are ENHRY and SYGVKD. In the prospective study, participants were about 18 to 95 years old, resided in about two dozen geographic areas of the United States, and were enrolled through a virtual design. In the prospective study, participants were assigned to cohorts based on the clinical history participants reported in a screening survey and a study questionnaire. ImmuneRACE Cohort 3 recovered participants were defined by two consecutive negative NP/OP PCR tests, healthcare professional clearance, or symptom resolution. Each participant in the prospective study had whole blood, serum and a nasopharyngeal or oropharyngeal swab collected by mobile phlebotomists. Additional blood draws and questionnaires over an approximately two-month period could optionally be provided by prospective study participants. Before DNA extraction, prospective study blood samples were shipped either frozen or at room temperature.

Study-wide conclusions, independent of this receptor: The quantity of clinical and demographic metadata differed by source and by participant and was supplied without curation.

TCRbeta CDR3 regions were amplified from genomic DNA by means of the immunoSEQ Assay, a bias-controlled multiplex PCR. In the original analysis: Within the assay, amplification of reference gene primers was used to estimate how many nucleated cells each sample contained. Sequence reads were collapsed and filtered to measure the absolute abundance of every unique TCRbeta CDR3 rearrangement. Productive Simpson clonality was computed per sample as the square root of Simpson's diversity index over productive rearrangements. In its TCRdb copy, this immuneACCESS table keeps in-frame sequences only and misses some clones. Where compared with another copy, unresolved V genes explain less than half of these, and the others have no known cause. The V and J calls and clone size come from that table; D and trimming were worked out from the DNA. The sample contains about 270,000 clones, over 75% of them found a single time. The top ten clones comprise around 0.92% of the sample.

Sequenced material: PBMCs or T cells enriched from blood (not recorded which). This receptor was identified in a woman between 25 and 40 years old who had recovered from COVID-19. The rearrangement joined TRBV10-3 to TRBJ2-7; a tentative D call is TRBD1 (6 bases match). The CDR3 has the sequence CAISEGRGYEQYF. The nucleotide sequence reads as follows: TGTGCCATCAGTGAAGGCAGGGGCTACGAGCAGTACTTC.